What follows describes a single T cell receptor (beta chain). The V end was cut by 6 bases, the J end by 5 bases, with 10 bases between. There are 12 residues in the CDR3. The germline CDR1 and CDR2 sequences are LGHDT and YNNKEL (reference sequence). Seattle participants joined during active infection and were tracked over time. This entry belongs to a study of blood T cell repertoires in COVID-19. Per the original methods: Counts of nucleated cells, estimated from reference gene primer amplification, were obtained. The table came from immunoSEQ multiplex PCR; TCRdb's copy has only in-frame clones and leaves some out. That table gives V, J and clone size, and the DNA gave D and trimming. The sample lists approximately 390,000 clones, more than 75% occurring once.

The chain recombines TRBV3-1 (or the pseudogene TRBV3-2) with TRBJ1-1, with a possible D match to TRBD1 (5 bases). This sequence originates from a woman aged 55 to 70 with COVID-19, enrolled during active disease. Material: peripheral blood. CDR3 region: CASRGGQTEAFF. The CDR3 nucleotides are TGTGCCAGCAGGGGGGGTCAGACTGAAGCTTTCTTT.